This T cell receptor beta chain was captured by sequencing in a study of cytomegalovirus exposure and HLA in healthy donors. Study-level results: Cytomegalovirus status was reportedly diagnosed by the classifier with high specificity and sensitivity.

Trimming took 4 bases from V and 8 from J; bases not matched to a gene: 4. This CDR3 region has 13 residues. Germline V gene data show CDR1 as LNHDA and CDR2 as SQIVND (reference sequence). The repertoire was sequenced with immunoSEQ multiplex PCR; TCRdb's copy has only in-frame clones and lacks some. The sample has 200,000 to 250,000 clones; approximately 80% are singletons. On this clone: As yet, its antigen is unknown.

The donors were part of the validation cohort, which consisted of 120 subjects and was separate from the first cohort of hundreds of subjects. The TCR sequence derives from a woman aged 30 to 39 in good health and CMV-seropositive. The sequenced sample consisted of PBMCs. This rearrangement joins TRBV19 to TRBJ2-4; 8 bases are a match to TRBD1. The CDR3 region is CASSRQQGDIQYF. The DNA for the CDR3 is TGTGCCAGTAGTAGGCAACAGGGGGACATTCAGTACTTC.